These T cell receptor beta chains were read from a single sample in a study of blood T cell repertoires in COVID-19. Some clones are missing from TCRdb's copy, which holds only in-frame ones; the method was immunoSEQ multiplex PCR. The repertoire consists of 35,000 to 40,000 clones, with nearly 90% occurring once and the leading ten covering about 25%. Specimen: peripheral blood. The receptors shown here come from a man aged 60 to 75 with active or convalescent COVID-19. Each CDR3 is given with its conserved first and last residue. The D gene is left open where the match is weak.

-	TRBV6-2/TRBV6-3	TRBJ2-1	CASSYETDTTNEKRDNEQFF
TRBD1	TRBV2	TRBJ1-5	CASRKTGTENQPQHF
TRBD1	TRBV30	TRBJ1-4	CAWSPGTGREKLFF
TRBD2	TRBV7-3	TRBJ2-2	CASSLGQGRAGGTGELFF
-	TRBV11-3	TRBJ1-3	CASSSTAKPGNTIYF
TRBD2	TRBV30	TRBJ2-7	CAWNSGGSSYEQYF
-	TRBV24-1	TRBJ2-3	CATSDLDRTGTDTQYF
TRBD2	TRBV10-3	TRBJ2-3	CAIRGTSGWDTQYF
TRBD1	TRBV28	TRBJ2-2	CASSLPGQINTGELFF
-	TRBV12-3/TRBV12-4	TRBJ2-7	CASRASGSYEQYF
-	TRBV28	TRBJ2-7	CASRFSGSYEQYF
TRBD2	TRBV12-3/TRBV12-4	TRBJ2-5	CASSELAKETQYF
TRBD1	TRBV2	TRBJ1-2	CASSEALRGHSDYGYTF
-	TRBV19	TRBJ1-3	CASNALQGRGNTIYF
TRBD1	TRBV19	TRBJ1-2	CASFPGTGNYGYTF
-	TRBV12-3/TRBV12-4	TRBJ2-3	CASTITSTDTQYF
-	TRBV10-3	TRBJ2-5	CAISESVRMGETQYF
TRBD1	TRBV7-3	TRBJ1-1	CASSRDSGTEAFF
-	TRBV7-7	TRBJ2-1	CASSLVEGVPYNEQFF
-	TRBV19	TRBJ2-7	CASSQWGDAGEQYF
-	TRBV18	TRBJ1-2	CASSPLRTGQNYGYTF
TRBD1	TRBV18	TRBJ2-7	CASSPGQTPIYEQYF
-	TRBV28	TRBJ1-4	CASSPRKGRENEKLFF
-	TRBV10-2	TRBJ2-1	CASSESGPRQFF
TRBD1	TRBV3-1/TRBV3-2	TRBJ2-5	CASSRWDSWETQYF
-	TRBV28	TRBJ2-2	CASSPPQGWAGELFF
TRBD1	TRBV4-2	TRBJ1-5	CASSPDRGREPQHF
TRBD1	TRBV9	TRBJ2-2	CASSVAIGGATGELFF
-	TRBV30	TRBJ2-5	CAWTGAKETQYF
-	TRBV9	TRBJ2-5	CASSVDPGEETQYF
-	TRBV2	TRBJ2-4	CASSDALWRAKNIQYF
-	TRBV30	TRBJ2-7	CAWSLYPETGLMDEQYF
-	TRBV28	TRBJ2-2	CASSPHGLTKGTGELFF
TRBD1	TRBV6-2/TRBV6-3	TRBJ2-1	CASSYRDRGRTYNEQFF
TRBD1	TRBV5-1	TRBJ2-7	CASSLARASGGVSYEQYF
-	TRBV6-5	TRBJ2-3	CASSSNGLDTQYF
-	TRBV21-1	TRBJ2-7	CASSKSLTEEAYEQYF
-	TRBV19	TRBJ2-7	CASSIRVPHEQYF
-	TRBV2	TRBJ1-1	CASSLRVANTEAFF
TRBD2	TRBV7-2	TRBJ2-2	CASSSPLGLSGMYTGELFF
-	TRBV5-5	TRBJ2-5	CASSRAPGQETQYF
TRBD1	TRBV2	TRBJ1-2	CASSGQGVRNYGYTF
TRBD2	TRBV2	TRBJ2-1	CASRAGGSYNEQFF
TRBD1	TRBV6-5	TRBJ2-7	CASHRGPEQYF
TRBD1	TRBV19	TRBJ1-5	CASRGRGWSQPQHF
TRBD2	TRBV7-9	TRBJ2-3	CASSWTSLPTDTQYF
-	TRBV7-9	TRBJ2-2	CASSSPKTRRGSTGELFF
-	TRBV9	TRBJ1-2	CASSVDGYGYTF
-	TRBV28	TRBJ1-3	CASSRLHSGNTIYF
TRBD2	TRBV19	TRBJ2-4	CASSTRLAGGNIQYF